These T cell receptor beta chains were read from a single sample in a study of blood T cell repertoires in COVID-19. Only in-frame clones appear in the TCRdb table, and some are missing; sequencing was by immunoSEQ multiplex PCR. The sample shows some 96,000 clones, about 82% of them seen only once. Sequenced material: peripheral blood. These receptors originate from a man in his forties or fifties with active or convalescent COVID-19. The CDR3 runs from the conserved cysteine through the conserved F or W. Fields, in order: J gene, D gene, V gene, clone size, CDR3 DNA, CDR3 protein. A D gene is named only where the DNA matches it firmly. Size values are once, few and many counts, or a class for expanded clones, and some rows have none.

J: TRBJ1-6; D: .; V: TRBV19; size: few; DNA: TGTGCCAGTAGTGCGGGGGGGCTTTCGAGTTCACCCCTCCACTTT; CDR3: CASSAGGLSSSPLHF
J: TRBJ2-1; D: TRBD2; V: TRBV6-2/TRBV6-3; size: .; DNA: TGTGCCAGCAGTTACACTCGTCGGACTAGAAGTTACGGTGAGCAGTTCTTC; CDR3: CASSYTRRTRSYGEQFF
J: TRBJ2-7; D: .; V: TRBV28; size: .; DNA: TGTGCCAGCAGTTTTCGGGGGTACGAGCAGTACTTC; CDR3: CASSFRGYEQYF
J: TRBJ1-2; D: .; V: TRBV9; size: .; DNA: TGTGCCAGCAGCCCGCAGGGTGGCGGCTACACCTTC; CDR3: CASSPQGGGYTF
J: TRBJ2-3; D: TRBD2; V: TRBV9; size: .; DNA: TGTGCCAGCAGCCTCAGCGGGAGAGGCGCAGATACGCAGTATTTT; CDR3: CASSLSGRGADTQYF
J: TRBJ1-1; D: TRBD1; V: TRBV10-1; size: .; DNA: TGCGCCAGCAGTGAGTCCCGGGACAGGGCGGTTGGATTCTTT; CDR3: CASSESRDRAVGFF
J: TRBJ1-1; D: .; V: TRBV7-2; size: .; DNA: TGTGCCAGCAGCCCCTTGAGGGAAAAAGCTTTCTTT; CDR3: CASSPLREKAFF
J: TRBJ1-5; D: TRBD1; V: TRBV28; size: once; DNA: TGTGCCAGCAGCATACAGGGGATCAATCAGCCCCAGCATTTT; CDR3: CASSIQGINQPQHF
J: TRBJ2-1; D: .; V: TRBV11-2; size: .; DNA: TGTGCCAGCAGCCCTTCTGACGGGAGCTCCTACAATGAGCAGTTCTTC; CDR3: CASSPSDGSSYNEQFF
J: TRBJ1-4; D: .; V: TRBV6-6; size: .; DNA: TGTGCCAGCAGACCCCCTGCGGGGGAAAAACTGTTTTTT; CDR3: CASRPPAGEKLFF
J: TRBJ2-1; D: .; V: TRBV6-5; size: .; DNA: TGTGCCAGCAGTACCCGCCGAGGCTCCTACAATGAGCAGTTCTTC; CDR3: CASSTRRGSYNEQFF
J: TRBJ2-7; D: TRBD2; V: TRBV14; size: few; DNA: TGTGCCAGCAGCCAAGTGGGACTAGGTACCGAGCAGTACTTC; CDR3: CASSQVGLGTEQYF
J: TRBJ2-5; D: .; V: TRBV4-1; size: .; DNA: TGCGCCAGCAGTCGGATCGGGATCCCGGGTGAGACCCAGTACTTC; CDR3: CASSRIGIPGETQYF
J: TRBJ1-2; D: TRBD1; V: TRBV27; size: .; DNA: TGTGCCAGCAGACCTGGAGGGGGCGCGTCCGGCTACACCTTC; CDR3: CASRPGGGASGYTF
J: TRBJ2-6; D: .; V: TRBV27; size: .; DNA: TGTGCCAGCACCACGAGATTGTGGTCTGGGGCCAACGTCCTGACTTTC; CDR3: CASTTRLWSGANVLTF
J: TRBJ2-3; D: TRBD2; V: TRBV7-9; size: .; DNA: TGTGCCAGCAGCGCCGGACTAGCGGGAGCAGATACGCAGTATTTT; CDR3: CASSAGLAGADTQYF
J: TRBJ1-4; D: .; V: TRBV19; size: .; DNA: TGTGCCAGTGGAGCGGACAGTGCTAATGAAAAACTGTTTTTT; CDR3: CASGADSANEKLFF
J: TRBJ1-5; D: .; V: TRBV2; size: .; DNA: TGTGCCAGCAGTTTACGTACTTCCTATCAGCCCCAGCATTTT; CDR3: CASSLRTSYQPQHF
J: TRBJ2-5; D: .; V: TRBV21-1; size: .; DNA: TGTGCCAGCAGCAAGTCGGGACAGGGACAAGAGACCCAGTACTTC; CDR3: CASSKSGQGQETQYF
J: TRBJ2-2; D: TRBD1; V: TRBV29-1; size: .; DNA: TGCAGCTGCCTAAGGACAGGGGGCACCGGGGAGCTGTTTTTT; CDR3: CSCLRTGGTGELFF
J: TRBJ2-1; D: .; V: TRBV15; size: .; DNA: TGTGCCACCAGCGGAAGACAGTACAATGAGCAGTTCTTC; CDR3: CATSGRQYNEQFF
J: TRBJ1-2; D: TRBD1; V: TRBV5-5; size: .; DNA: TGTGCCAGCAGCATCGACAGGGATGGCTATGGCTACACCTTC; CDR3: CASSIDRDGYGYTF
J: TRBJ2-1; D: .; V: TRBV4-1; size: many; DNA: TGCGCCAGCAGCCAAGATCCCTCTTTTGGGCCCGAGCAGTTCTTC; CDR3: CASSQDPSFGPEQFF
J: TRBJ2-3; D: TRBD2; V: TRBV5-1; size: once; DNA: TGCGCCAGCAGCTTGGCAGGACTAGCGATACCAGATACGCAGTATTTT; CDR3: CASSLAGLAIPDTQYF
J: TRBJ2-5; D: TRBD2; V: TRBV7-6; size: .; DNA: TGTGCCAGCAGCTTAGTTAGGCTAGCGGGAGGAGAGACCCAGTACTTC; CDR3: CASSLVRLAGGETQYF
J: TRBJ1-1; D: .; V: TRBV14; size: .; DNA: TGTGCCAGCAGCCAAGTCGGCAATCGGGGAGTCGCTTTCTTT; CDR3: CASSQVGNRGVAFF
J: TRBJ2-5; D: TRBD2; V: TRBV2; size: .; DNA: TGTGCCAGCAGTGTGGCGGGAGGGTTTGGAGAGACCCAGTACTTC; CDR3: CASSVAGGFGETQYF
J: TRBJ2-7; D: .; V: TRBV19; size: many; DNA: TGTGCCACGGGGAGCTCCTACGAGCAGTACTTC; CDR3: CATGSSYEQYF
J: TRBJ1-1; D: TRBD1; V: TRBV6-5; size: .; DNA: TGTGCCAGCAGTTACTCCCGGACAGGGGGTACTGAAGCTTTCTTT; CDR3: CASSYSRTGGTEAFF